These 23 T cell receptor beta chains were all obtained from the same sample, sequenced in a study of a mutant IDH1 vaccine in newly diagnosed glioma. No antigen has been identified for these receptors. Time point reported: week 35, safety follow-up. The study gave 300 ug of mutant IDH1 20-mer peptide per vaccine dose, with topical imiquimod. TCRdb's table, derived via immunoSEQ multiplex PCR, lists solely in-frame clones and lacks some. The repertoire holds tens of thousands of clones, 80% to 90% seen once, with about 4.1% in the top ten. Specimen: PBMCs, collected from a glioma patient whose treatment included an IDH1 peptide vaccine. The receptors shown here come from a man younger than 40 with glioma.

V and J are TRBV7-2 and TRBJ1-2; no clear D gene. The CDR3 spans 12 residues. CDR1 is SGHTA and CDR2 is FQGNSA in the germline V gene. Trimming removed 5 bases at V and 5 bases at J, with 9 bases between. The CDR3, as DNA: TGTGCCAGCAGCCCTAATAGTTATGGCTACACCTTC. Protein: CASSPNSYGYTF.

This clone occurred a few times. V and J are TRBV6-5 and TRBJ2-7, with D perhaps matching TRBD1 or TRBD2 (5 bases each). CDR3 size: 16 residues. Trimming removed 0 bases from V and 5 bases from J, with 17 bases in between. Germline CDR1 and CDR2: MNHEY and SVGAGI. This CDR3 is CASSYSVGAPQNEQYF. The DNA for the CDR3 is TGTGCCAGCAGTTACTCGGTCGGGGCCCCCCAGAACGAGCAGTACTTC.

This clone occurred a few times. The chain links TRBV4-2 to TRBJ1-1; 8 bases align to TRBD1. CDR1 and CDR2 from the germline V gene are LGHNA and YNFKEQ. V trimming: 0 bases; J trimming: 7 bases; junction bases outside the gene matches: 4. There are 14 residues in the CDR3. This CDR3 is CASSQEQGGNEAFF. CDR3 DNA: TGTGCCAGCAGCCAAGAACAGGGGGGGAATGAAGCTTTCTTT.

The chain recombines TRBV7-9 with TRBJ2-3; 7 nucleotides align to TRBD1. V lost 8 bases to trimming and J lost 10 bases; unmatched junction nucleotides: 21. Germline CDR1 is SEHNR and CDR2 is FQNEAQ (reference sequence). CDR3 length equals 16 residues. The CDR3 region has the DNA TGTGCCAGCGCGGCCCCGGGACAGAGACTTCTAATCGCGCAGTATTTT. It encodes CASAAPGQRLLIAQYF.

The gene calls are TRBV2 and TRBJ1-6; 9 bases line up with TRBD1. V shed 4 bases and J 6 bases; nucleotides not matched to a gene: 7. The CDR3 has 16 amino acids. CDR1 is SNHLY, CDR2 FYNNEI, per germline. The CDR3 here is CASSVVRDRVNSPLHF. DNA for the CDR3: TGTGCCAGCAGTGTCGTCCGGGACAGGGTTAATTCACCCCTCCACTTT.

This chain uses TRBV30 with TRBJ1-1, with unresolved D. Per the germline V gene, CDR1 is GTSNPN and CDR2 is SVGIG (reference sequence). The germline V and J ends were trimmed by 0 bases and 1 base, with 6 bases remaining between them. CDR3 length: 13 residues. CDR3 nucleotides: TGTGCCTGGAGTGTAGGTGCGAACACTGAAGCTTTCTTT. This gives the protein CAWSVGANTEAFF.

The CDR3 sequence is CASSTPRLNTEAFF. Written as DNA, the CDR3 is TGTGCCAGTAGTACCCCACGTCTGAACACTGAAGCTTTCTTT. The chain joins TRBV19 to TRBJ1-1; no definite D call. The CDR3 length is 14 residues. The germline V and J ends were trimmed by 4 bases and 0 bases, with 9 bases remaining between them. CDR1 is LNHDA and CDR2 is SQIVND in the germline V gene (reference sequence).

The V and J genes are TRBV4-1 and TRBJ2-2; D gene unclear. V lost 3 bases and J lost 6, with 11 bases in between. Germline-derived CDR1 and CDR2 are MGHRA and YSYEKL. This CDR3 spans 14 amino acids. The CDR3, as DNA: TGCGCCAGCAGCCACGCTAGAGTCCCCGGGGAGCTGTTTTTT. It codes for CASSHARVPGELFF.

The rearrangement uses TRBV27 and TRBJ1-4; tentative D call: TRBD1 (5 bases). Germline V CDR1 and CDR2: MNHEY, SMNVEV (reference sequence). The CDR3 totals 16 residues. V was cut by 6 bases and J by 0 bases, with 14 bases left in between. CDR3 in DNA: TGTGCCAGCAGACCTAGCCCCAGGGCAACTAATGAAAAACTGTTTTTT. Translation gives CASRPSPRATNEKLFF.

This clone was detected a few times. J is TRBJ1-1 and V is TRBV18; 9 bases line up with TRBD1. Germline assignment: CDR1 KGHSH and CDR2 LQKENI. With V trimmed by 3 bases and J by 1 base, 6 bases remained unmatched. This CDR3 comprises 16 residues. The CDR3 DNA reads TGTGCCAGCTCACCCATGGGACAGGGAAAGAACACTGAAGCTTTCTTT. Its translation is CASSPMGQGKNTEAFF.

This chain connects TRBV10-3 to TRBJ1-5, with 8 bases that match TRBD1. Trimming cost V 2 bases and J 4 bases; bases outside gene matches: 1. Looked up from germline, CDR1 is ENHRY and CDR2 is SYGVKD. The CDR3 extends over 14 amino acids. The chain's CDR3 is CAISEDRGNQPQHF. CDR3 bases: TGTGCCATCAGTGAGGACAGGGGAAATCAGCCCCAGCATTTT.

The chain employs TRBV6-1 and TRBJ1-2; TRBD1 is a possible D gene (6 bases). Germline V gene data show CDR1 as MNHNS and CDR2 as SASEGT. V lost 2 bases and J lost 4, with 17 bases in between. CDR3 size: 16 residues. The CDR3 coding sequence is TGTGCCAGCAGTGAATTCCAAGGGGGGCCTGGCTATGGCTACACCTTC. Its protein is CASSEFQGGPGYGYTF.

The chain is built from TRBV6-1 and TRBJ2-7; 9 positions agree with TRBD1. The V gene end was trimmed by 1 base and the J gene end by 3 bases; junction bases not matched to a gene: 4. Germline CDR1 MNHNS, CDR2 SASEGT. The CDR3 has 15 amino acids. CDR3: CASSEDGTGIYEQYF. CDR3 DNA sequence: TGTGCCAGCAGTGAAGACGGGACAGGGATCTACGAGCAGTACTTC.

This clone was counted only a few times. The chain recombines TRBV28 with TRBJ1-2, with D tentatively TRBD1 (5 bases). V lost 10 bases and J lost 8, with 14 bases in between. This CDR3 is 11 amino acids long. Germline assignment: CDR1 MDHEN and CDR2 SYDVKM. CDR3 DNA: TGTGCCACAGAGGGGATAATGGGCTACACCTTC. This sequence encodes CATEGIMGYTF.

The genes are TRBV7-2 and TRBJ2-1; D uncertain. The germline V gene encodes CDR1 SGHTA and CDR2 FQGNSA. CDR3 length equals 15 residues. V was trimmed by 3 bases and J by 3 bases, leaving 12 bases between them. As DNA, the CDR3 is TGTGCCAGCAGCTTGCGAGACACATACTACAATGAGCAGTTCTTC. Translating gives CASSLRDTYYNEQFF.

The V call is TRBV29-1, the J call TRBJ1-2, with 8 nucleotides matching TRBD1. Unmatched junction bases numbered 4, after V lost 3 bases and J lost 7 bases. Germline V CDR1 and CDR2: SQVTM, ANQGSEA. This CDR3 region has 12 residues. Here the CDR3 DNA reads TGCAGCGTTGATTTCGACAGGGGTGGCTACACCTTC. It yields the protein CSVDFDRGGYTF.

V and J are TRBV5-5 and TRBJ2-5; TRBD1 agrees at 7 bases. This CDR3 has 14 residues. The V gene end was trimmed by 2 bases and the J gene end by 5 bases; junction bases not matched to a gene: 6. Germline values: CDR1 SGHKS, CDR2 YYEKEE (reference sequence). The chain's CDR3 is CASSLEGALETQYF. In DNA, the CDR3 is TGTGCCAGCAGCTTAGAGGGGGCGTTGGAGACCCAGTACTTC.

The CDR3 coding sequence is TGTGCCAGCAACCTTGCGGGACAGCGGTCCTACGAGCAGTACTTC. It specifies CASNLAGQRSYEQYF. This chain links TRBV28 with TRBJ2-7; D may be TRBD1 (7 bases). The germline V gene has CDR1 MDHEN and CDR2 SYDVKM. Trimming removed 7 bases at V and 1 base at J, with 17 bases between. This CDR3 is 15 amino acids long.

Regarding this clone: The sample holds other DNA sequences that translate to the same CDR3. This chain joins TRBV2 and TRBJ1-2; no clear D. Trimming stripped 6 bases from V and 0 bases from J, with 8 bases between. Looked up from germline, CDR1 is SNHLY and CDR2 is FYNNEI. The CDR3 extends over 13 amino acids. The CDR3 region has the DNA TGTGCCAGCAGCAACAGCCCTAACTATGGCTACACCTTC. It translates to CASSNSPNYGYTF.

The J gene is TRBJ2-5, the V gene TRBV13; D possibly corresponds to TRBD2 (6 bases). V lost 5 bases to trimming and J lost 1 base, with 14 bases between them. This CDR3 spans 15 amino acids. Germline V gene lookup returns CDR1 PRHDT and CDR2 FYEKMQ (reference sequence). This chain's CDR3 is CASSDRGITQETQYF. The CDR3 region has the DNA TGTGCCAGCAGCGATCGGGGGATTACCCAAGAGACCCAGTACTTC.

This clone has a single count. The chain employs TRBV11-3 and TRBJ1-1; maybe TRBD1 (6 bases). Trimming removed 3 bases at V and 5 bases at J, with 13 bases between. Germline V gene data show CDR1 as SGHNT and CDR2 as YENEEA. CDR3 size: 14 residues. The CDR3: CASSFGGAETEAFF. DNA for the CDR3: TGTGCCAGCAGCTTCGGGGGCGCCGAGACTGAAGCTTTCTTT. Filled out from reference TRBV11-3 and TRBJ1-1, the complete variable domain reads EAGVVQSPRYKIIEKKQPVAFWCNPISGHNTLYWYLQNLGQGPELLIRYENEEAVDDSQLPKDRFSAERLKGVDSTLKIQPAELGDSAVYLCASSFGGAETEAFFGQGTRLTVV.

The rearrangement uses TRBV2 and TRBJ2-7, with D maybe TRBD2 (6 bases). Germline CDR1 is SNHLY and CDR2 is FYNNEI. There are 15 residues in the CDR3. V dropped 1 base and J dropped 2 bases, with 12 bases sitting between them. Here the CDR3 reads CASSEVPGVAYEQYF. DNA of the CDR3: TGTGCCAGCAGTGAAGTCCCGGGGGTTGCCTACGAGCAGTACTTC.

This rearrangement joins TRBV7-9 to TRBJ2-5, with 7 nucleotides matching TRBD1. Germline V CDR1 and CDR2: SEHNR, FQNEAQ (reference sequence). The CDR3 has 15 amino acids. J gave up 6 bases and V 5 bases, and 12 bases lay outside the gene matches. Written as DNA, the CDR3 is TGTGCCAGCAGCGACCATTGGGACAGCAGCCAGACCCAGTACTTC. Translating it yields CASSDHWDSSQTQYF.